This T cell receptor beta chain was sequenced in a study of shared clonotypes between healthy human individuals. Study findings and constraints: Across subsets, estimated richness was generally greater for naive than for memory populations.

This CDR3 region has 13 residues. Trimming pared 0 bases from V and 4 bases from J, leaving 4 bases between. CDR1 MNHNY and CDR2 SVGAGI come from the germline V gene (reference sequence). Points on this clone: Its specificity is not known.

Generated by immunoSEQ multiplex PCR, the TCRdb table keeps only in-frame clones and is missing some. The sample holds some 900,000 clones, approximately 76% seen once. Naive CD4+ cells were CD45RA-selected; the remaining cells were memory. The receptor's source is a man younger than 35 in good health. The sample comprised memory CD4+ T cells sorted from blood. Specified subset: CD45RA-negative fraction. The chain recombines TRBV6-6 with TRBJ2-1; the D is unclear. In DNA, the CDR3 is TGTGCCAGCAGTTACTCTAGGTACAATGAGCAGTTCTTC. Encoded protein: CASSYSRYNEQFF.